This entry lists 9 T cell receptor beta chains sequenced from one sample in a study of early stage breast cancer tumors. Produced via immunoSEQ multiplex PCR; TCRdb's table is partial and in-frame only. The sample lists some 9,700 clones; around 78% were seen once. Sequenced: normal breast tissue next to the tumor. The receptor source for this set is a person aged 35-50 years with breast cancer.

This chain connects TRBV10-1 to TRBJ2-2; possibly TRBD2 for D (6 bases). Looked up from germline, CDR1 is WNHNN and CDR2 is SYGVQD (reference sequence). V lost 6 bases and J lost 6, with 11 bases in between. The CDR3 has 13 residues. CDR3 in amino acids: CASSGSEAGELFF. In DNA, the CDR3 is TGCGCCAGCAGCGGGAGCGAGGCCGGGGAGCTGTTTTTT.

CDR3 sequence: CASSLAGGAGANVLTF. CDR3 bases: TGCGCCAGCAGCTTGGCCGGCGGGGCCGGGGCCAACGTCCTGACTTTC. The genes are TRBV5-1 and TRBJ2-6; possible D gene TRBD2, 6 bases. Germline CDR1 is SGHRS and CDR2 is YFSETQ. The CDR3 extends over 16 amino acids. The V end was cut by 0 bases, the J end by 4 bases, with 11 bases between. The variable domain in full, completed from reference TRBV5-1 and TRBJ2-6, reads KAGVTQTPRYLIKTRGQQVTLSCSPISGHRSVSWYQQTPGQGLQFLFEYFSETQRNKGNFPGRFSGRQFSNSRSEMNVSTLELGDSALYLCASSLAGGAGANVLTFGAGSRLTVL.

This clone was picked up one time. This rearrangement joins TRBV10-3 to TRBJ1-1, with TRBD1 identical over 8 bases. This CDR3 region has 15 residues. Germline values: CDR1 ENHRY, CDR2 SYGVKD. J gave up 1 base and V 3 bases, and 4 bases lay outside the gene matches. The CDR3 DNA sequence: TGTGCCATCAGTGACCCTGGACAGGGGAACACTGAAGCTTTCTTT. This encodes CAISDPGQGNTEAFF.

The chain is built from TRBV7-2 and TRBJ1-3; 9 nucleotides align to TRBD1. In germline, CDR1 is SGHTA, CDR2 FQGNSA. The V gene end was trimmed by 4 bases and the J gene end by 2 bases; junction bases not matched to a gene: 3. The CDR3 has 15 residues. CDR3 in DNA: TGTGCCAGCAGCTCCACAGGGGGCCCTGGAAACACCATATATTTT. The encoded protein is CASSSTGGPGNTIYF.

The chain carries TRBV27 and TRBJ1-1, with D uncertain. V dropped 5 bases and J dropped 1 base, with 11 bases sitting between them. CDR3 size: 14 residues. CDR1 MNHEY and CDR2 SMNVEV come from the germline V gene (reference sequence). CDR3 protein: CASSREAPNTEAFF. In DNA form, the CDR3 reads TGTGCCAGCAGTAGGGAGGCCCCGAACACTGAAGCTTTCTTT.

This chain links TRBV19 with TRBJ2-5, with D unresolved. Germline-derived CDR1 and CDR2 are LNHDA and SQIVND (reference sequence). V shed 1 base and J shed 6 bases, with 15 bases lying between them. The length of the CDR3 is 15 residues. The CDR3 DNA reads as TGTGCCAGTAGTATAGCTGAGTGGGGTGCCAAGACCCAGTACTTC. This encodes CASSIAEWGAKTQYF.

This chain connects TRBV7-2 to TRBJ2-2; D may be TRBD2 (5 bases). This CDR3 is built from 15 residues. Trimming pared 3 bases from V and 6 bases from J, leaving 14 bases between. Germline-derived CDR1 and CDR2 are SGHTA and FQGNSA. The CDR3 DNA reads as TGTGCCAGCAGCTTGATTACCATACTAGCCGGGGAGCTGTTTTTT. This translates into CASSLITILAGELFF.

J is TRBJ2-2 and V is TRBV5-1; D remains ambiguous. The CDR3 totals 14 residues. CDR1 is SGHRS and CDR2 is YFSETQ in the germline V gene. The V and J ends lost 1 base and 3 bases respectively, with 7 bases between them. CDR3 coding DNA: TGCGCCAGCAGCTTGAAAAGGGACACCGGGGAGCTGTTTTTT. Translation gives CASSLKRDTGELFF.

The chain joins TRBV7-8 to TRBJ2-1; D is possibly TRBD1 (5 bases). Trimming stripped 4 bases from V and 8 bases from J, with 15 bases between. The CDR3 length is 14 residues. Germline lookup yields CDR1 SGHVS and CDR2 FQNEAQ. The CDR3 sequence: CASSSRQPADEQFF. The CDR3 DNA reads as TGTGCCAGCAGCTCCCGACAGCCGGCGGATGAGCAGTTCTTC.